Listed below are T cell receptor beta chains from one sample, sequenced in a study of blood T cells in healthy people across ages. One entry per CDR3 protein results from TCRdb running MiXCR on the 5' RACE reads. The sample lists 1.4 million to 1.5 million distinct CDR3 sequences; 40% to 50% were seen once. The sample taken for sequencing was blood. The receptors derive from a young woman in good health. Each CDR3 is given with its conserved first and last residue. The D gene is left open where the match is weak. The size entry is marked missing in some rows and otherwise reads once, few, many or a size class.

d_gene: -
j_gene: TRBJ2-5
abundance: few
v_gene: TRBV6-6
CDR3aa: CASSYGEPQETQYF
CDR3nt: TGTGCCAGCAGTTACGGAGAGCCCCAAGAGACCCAGTACTTC

d_gene: -
j_gene: TRBJ1-2
abundance: few
v_gene: TRBV27
CDR3aa: CASSPRAPNYGYTF
CDR3nt: TGTGCCAGCAGTCCCAGGGCCCCAAACTATGGCTACACCTTC

d_gene: TRBD1
j_gene: TRBJ2-7
abundance: -
v_gene: TRBV20-1
CDR3aa: CSARTGTGTYEQYF
CDR3nt: TGCAGTGCTAGAACCGGGACAGGCACCTACGAGCAGTACTTC

d_gene: TRBD1
j_gene: TRBJ2-3
abundance: -
v_gene: TRBV12-3/TRBV12-4
CDR3aa: CAGQGQGAYGTQYF
CDR3nt: TGTGCCGGTCAGGGACAGGGGGCCTATGGTACGCAGTATTTT

d_gene: -
j_gene: TRBJ2-6
abundance: -
v_gene: TRBV20-1
CDR3aa: CSARDFLSGASSGANVMTF
CDR3nt: TGCAGTGCTAGAGATTTCTTATCCGGGGCCAGCTCTGGGGCCAACGTCATGACTTTC

d_gene: TRBD1
j_gene: TRBJ2-1
abundance: -
v_gene: TRBV3-1
CDR3aa: CASTRPGQGYNEQFF
CDR3nt: TGTGCCAGCACCAGACCGGGACAGGGGTACAATGAGCAGTTCTTC

d_gene: TRBD2
j_gene: TRBJ2-1
abundance: -
v_gene: TRBV3-1
CDR3aa: CASSHLSLAKTSGRVEQFF
CDR3nt: TGTGCCAGCAGCCATTTATCCCTCGCTAAGACTAGCGGGAGGGTTGAGCAGTTCTTC

d_gene: TRBD2
j_gene: TRBJ2-7
abundance: few
v_gene: TRBV14
CDR3aa: CASSQFRTSGSYEQYF
CDR3nt: TGTGCCAGCAGCCAATTTCGGACTAGCGGCTCCTACGAGCAGTACTTC

d_gene: TRBD1
j_gene: TRBJ1-1
abundance: -
v_gene: TRBV20-1
CDR3aa: CSAADRGQGNTEAFF
CDR3nt: TGCAGTGCCGCGGACAGGGGGCAGGGGAACACTGAAGCTTTCTTT

d_gene: -
j_gene: TRBJ2-2
abundance: -
v_gene: TRBV5-1
CDR3aa: CASSPEAAVNTGELFF
CDR3nt: TGCGCCAGCAGCCCCGAGGCAGCGGTGAACACCGGGGAGCTGTTTTTT

d_gene: -
j_gene: TRBJ2-1
abundance: -
v_gene: TRBV6-5
CDR3aa: CASTWGPRNEQFF
CDR3nt: TGTGCCAGCACCTGGGGGCCGAGGAATGAGCAGTTCTTC

d_gene: -
j_gene: TRBJ1-6
abundance: -
v_gene: TRBV9
CDR3aa: CASSVDIGGAEKLHF
CDR3nt: TGTGCCAGCAGCGTAGACATTGGCGGTGCGGAGAAACTCCACTTT

d_gene: -
j_gene: TRBJ2-7
abundance: -
v_gene: TRBV2
CDR3aa: CASTIMKGPSYEQYF
CDR3nt: TGTGCCAGCACCATAATGAAGGGGCCCTCCTACGAGCAGTACTTC

d_gene: -
j_gene: TRBJ2-1
abundance: -
v_gene: TRBV6-2/TRBV6-3
CDR3aa: CVSSGRYVVVNEQFF
CDR3nt: TGTGTCAGCAGTGGTAGGTACGTTGTAGTGAATGAGCAGTTCTTC

d_gene: -
j_gene: TRBJ2-7
abundance: few
v_gene: TRBV3-1
CDR3aa: CASSQDIGVRYF
CDR3nt: TGTGCCAGCAGCCAAGACATCGGTGTAAGGTACTTC

d_gene: -
j_gene: TRBJ2-1
abundance: -
v_gene: TRBV7-2
CDR3aa: CASSLGFLVSSYNEQFF
CDR3nt: TGTGCCAGCAGCTTAGGTTTCCTGGTAAGCTCCTACAATGAGCAGTTCTTC

d_gene: -
j_gene: TRBJ2-7
abundance: many
v_gene: TRBV12-5
CDR3aa: CASGIYEQYF
CDR3nt: TGTGCTAGTGGGATTTACGAGCAGTACTTC

d_gene: TRBD1
j_gene: TRBJ2-1
abundance: -
v_gene: TRBV24-1
CDR3aa: CATSDAGTGRLHEQFF
CDR3nt: TGTGCCACCAGTGATGCCGGGACAGGCCGATTGCATGAGCAGTTCTTC

d_gene: -
j_gene: TRBJ2-5
abundance: -
v_gene: TRBV5-1
CDR3aa: CASSYASKGETQYF
CDR3nt: TGCGCCAGCAGCTACGCCTCGAAGGGGGAGACCCAGTACTTC

d_gene: TRBD1
j_gene: TRBJ1-2
abundance: few
v_gene: TRBV11-2
CDR3aa: CASSPMTGTGAPIPNYGYTF
CDR3nt: TGTGCCAGCAGCCCCATGACCGGGACAGGCGCTCCGATACCTAACTATGGCTACACCTTC

d_gene: TRBD2
j_gene: TRBJ2-1
abundance: -
v_gene: TRBV18
CDR3aa: CASSPPRSSGRGEQFF
CDR3nt: TGTGCCAGCTCACCACCGAGGTCTAGCGGGAGAGGTGAGCAGTTCTTC

d_gene: -
j_gene: TRBJ2-2
abundance: -
v_gene: TRBV21-1
CDR3aa: CASSETEGQGNGTGELFF
CDR3nt: TGTGCCAGCAGCGAGACAGAGGGACAGGGGAATGGCACCGGGGAGCTGTTTTTT

d_gene: -
j_gene: TRBJ2-1
abundance: once
v_gene: TRBV10-3
CDR3aa: CAISEHAGASYNEQFF
CDR3nt: TGTGCCATCAGTGAGCACGCGGGGGCTTCCTACAATGAGCAGTTCTTC

d_gene: -
j_gene: TRBJ2-7
abundance: -
v_gene: TRBV5-1
CDR3aa: CASSPRGRTVSYNEQYF
CDR3nt: TGCGCCAGCAGCCCCCGGGGCCGAACAGTCTCCTACAATGAGCAGTACTTC

d_gene: TRBD1
j_gene: TRBJ2-5
abundance: few
v_gene: TRBV27
CDR3aa: CASTPRGTGYQETQYF
CDR3nt: TGTGCCAGCACCCCTCGGGGGACAGGGTACCAAGAGACCCAGTACTTC

d_gene: TRBD1
j_gene: TRBJ2-1
abundance: -
v_gene: TRBV7-2
CDR3aa: CASRRGGRAKDEQFF
CDR3nt: TGTGCCAGCAGGAGAGGGGGCAGGGCAAAGGATGAGCAGTTCTTC

d_gene: TRBD1
j_gene: TRBJ2-1
abundance: -
v_gene: TRBV14
CDR3aa: CASSKLGTGESDNEQFF
CDR3nt: TGTGCCAGCAGCAAACTTGGGACAGGGGAGTCGGACAATGAGCAGTTCTTC

d_gene: -
j_gene: TRBJ2-7
abundance: -
v_gene: TRBV4-1
CDR3aa: CASSHTDNYEQYF
CDR3nt: TGCGCCAGCAGCCACACGGACAACTACGAGCAGTACTTC

d_gene: TRBD2
j_gene: TRBJ2-7
abundance: few
v_gene: TRBV29-1
CDR3aa: CSVLGLAGVIHEQYF
CDR3nt: TGCAGCGTTCTGGGACTAGCGGGGGTGATCCACGAGCAGTACTTC

d_gene: TRBD2
j_gene: TRBJ2-3
abundance: -
v_gene: TRBV14
CDR3aa: CASSQEVPGLAGRGDTQYF
CDR3nt: TGTGCCAGCAGCCAAGAGGTACCGGGACTAGCGGGGAGAGGAGATACGCAGTATTTT

d_gene: -
j_gene: TRBJ1-2
abundance: -
v_gene: TRBV28
CDR3aa: CASSQEGSNNYGYTF
CDR3nt: TGTGCCAGCAGCCAAGAAGGCAGTAATAACTATGGCTACACCTTC

d_gene: TRBD1
j_gene: TRBJ2-3
abundance: few
v_gene: TRBV11-3
CDR3aa: CASSLNGQGRTDTQYF
CDR3nt: TGTGCCAGCAGCTTAAATGGACAGGGACGCACAGATACGCAGTATTTT

d_gene: TRBD2
j_gene: TRBJ2-3
abundance: -
v_gene: TRBV20-1
CDR3aa: CSARDEASGTSAGPDTQYF
CDR3nt: TGCAGTGCTAGAGATGAGGCTAGCGGGACCTCCGCAGGTCCAGATACGCAGTATTTT

d_gene: -
j_gene: TRBJ1-5
abundance: -
v_gene: TRBV20-1
CDR3aa: CSARWPNSNQPQHF
CDR3nt: TGCAGTGCTAGATGGCCCAATAGCAATCAGCCCCAGCATTTT

d_gene: -
j_gene: TRBJ1-2
abundance: -
v_gene: TRBV4-1
CDR3aa: CASSQEFSRDYGYTF
CDR3nt: TGCGCCAGCAGCCAAGAGTTCTCCAGAGACTATGGCTACACCTTC

d_gene: -
j_gene: TRBJ1-2
abundance: few
v_gene: TRBV6-1
CDR3aa: CASSEAPLANYGYTF
CDR3nt: TGTGCCAGCAGTGAAGCCCCGCTGGCCAACTATGGCTACACCTTC

d_gene: -
j_gene: TRBJ2-3
abundance: -
v_gene: TRBV2
CDR3aa: CASRTPGRGYTDTQYF
CDR3nt: TGTGCCAGCAGGACACCGGGACGGGGCTACACAGATACGCAGTATTTT

d_gene: -
j_gene: TRBJ2-1
abundance: -
v_gene: TRBV28
CDR3aa: CASSLFPGEVYNEQFF
CDR3nt: TGTGCCAGCAGTTTATTTCCGGGGGAAGTCTACAATGAGCAGTTCTTC

d_gene: -
j_gene: TRBJ1-2
abundance: -
v_gene: TRBV2
CDR3aa: CASSGGEVGGYTF
CDR3nt: TGTGCCAGCAGTGGAGGGGAAGTCGGGGGCTACACCTTC

d_gene: -
j_gene: TRBJ2-5
abundance: once
v_gene: TRBV7-2
CDR3aa: CASSRMAGSGETQYF
CDR3nt: TGTGCCAGCAGCCGTATGGCGGGGTCGGGAGAGACCCAGTACTTC

d_gene: -
j_gene: TRBJ2-7
abundance: -
v_gene: TRBV6-5
CDR3aa: CASSTGAIYNEQYF
CDR3nt: TGTGCCAGCAGCACCGGGGCAATTTACAATGAGCAGTACTTC

d_gene: TRBD1
j_gene: TRBJ1-4
abundance: few
v_gene: TRBV25-1
CDR3aa: CASSDTGQGNEKLFF
CDR3nt: TGTGCCAGCAGTGATACGGGACAGGGGAATGAAAAACTGTTTTTT

d_gene: TRBD1
j_gene: TRBJ1-4
abundance: -
v_gene: TRBV6-5
CDR3aa: CASSAIRGAPEKLFF
CDR3nt: TGTGCCAGCAGCGCCATCAGGGGGGCGCCTGAAAAACTGTTTTTT

d_gene: TRBD2
j_gene: TRBJ2-3
abundance: many
v_gene: TRBV5-1
CDR3aa: CASSLSGPSTDTQYF
CDR3nt: TGTGCCAGCAGCCTTAGCGGGCCGAGCACAGATACGCAGTATTTT

d_gene: TRBD2
j_gene: TRBJ2-3
abundance: -
v_gene: TRBV28
CDR3aa: CASSLSLAGGPTDTQYF
CDR3nt: TGTGCCAGCAGTTTAAGCCTAGCGGGGGGGCCCACAGATACGCAGTATTTT

d_gene: TRBD2
j_gene: TRBJ2-1
abundance: -
v_gene: TRBV11-2
CDR3aa: CASSENIAGLSREQFF
CDR3nt: TGTGCCAGCAGCGAAAATATAGCGGGACTTTCCAGGGAGCAGTTCTTC

d_gene: -
j_gene: TRBJ2-2
abundance: -
v_gene: TRBV12-3/TRBV12-4
CDR3aa: CASSFYSGSGELFF
CDR3nt: TGTGCCAGCAGTTTTTACAGCGGGTCCGGGGAGCTGTTTTTT

d_gene: -
j_gene: TRBJ2-1
abundance: -
v_gene: TRBV5-5
CDR3aa: CASSLGQGGGQETQFF
CDR3nt: TGTGCCAGCAGCTTGGGGCAGGGTGGCGGGCAAGAGACCCAGTTCTTC

d_gene: TRBD1
j_gene: TRBJ2-5
abundance: many
v_gene: TRBV5-1
CDR3aa: CASHRDSLQETQYF
CDR3nt: TGCGCCAGTCACCGGGACAGCTTGCAAGAGACCCAGTACTTC

d_gene: -
j_gene: TRBJ1-3
abundance: few
v_gene: TRBV5-1
CDR3aa: CASGPPSGNTIYF
CDR3nt: TGCGCCAGCGGTCCGCCCTCTGGAAACACCATATATTTT

d_gene: TRBD2
j_gene: TRBJ2-5
abundance: -
v_gene: TRBV2
CDR3aa: CASSGGLAPRETQYF
CDR3nt: TGTGCCAGCAGCGGGGGACTAGCGCCGAGAGAGACCCAGTACTTC